This T cell receptor beta chain was found in a study of T cell clusters in autoimmune cytopenias. Study results and limitations: TRB repertoire shifts in secondary cytopenia and chronic lymphocytic leukemia mostly reflected lymphoma, not autoimmunity.

Germline V lookup: CDR1 DFQATT, CDR2 SNEGSKA (reference sequence). This CDR3 has 16 amino acids. Comments on this clonotype: Its antigen is still unknown.

TRB amplification used approximately 250 ng of peripheral blood genomic DNA. TRB rearrangements were amplified by touch-down multiplex PCR with mixed TRB-A/B primers. TCRdb re-called the multiplex PCR reads; every CDR3 protein appears as one record, without DNA. In total, the table holds about 8,400 distinct CDR3 sequences. This sequence joins TRBV20-1 and TRBJ2-3; TCRdb picks TRBD1, but there is no DNA to check that call. The sequencing input was peripheral blood. The origin of this receptor is a human donor with an autoimmune cytopenia or autoimmune hepatitis (not recorded which). This chain's CDR3 is CSASPTRGGEIDTQYF.